This T cell receptor (beta chain) was captured by sequencing in a study of T cell repertoires in cytomegalovirus infection (dated by TCRdb to the late 2010s). Background on the whole study: Because public TCR beta signatures pointed to carriage of CMV infection together with the matching HLA type, the HLA type of each donor mattered for the analysis. Here is what the overall study found, with its caveats: Carriers of CMV infection plus the relevant HLA type were discriminated by the cumulative frequency of public TCR beta family members in the study cohort and in an independent roughly 400-donor cohort. The ex vivo response was dominated by HLA-C-restricted CMV-specific TCR beta clonotypes, and the single most frequent clonotype in two of eight donors was supplied by these HLA-C-restricted clonotypes.

Trimming removed 3 bases from V and 4 bases from J, leaving 18 bases between the germline ends. CDR1 KGHSH and CDR2 LQKENI were looked up in the germline V gene. The CDR3 runs 16 residues from the cysteine to the phenylalanine. The retained sequence is limited to the CDR3, 48 bases, with the frame set at the first base. TCRdb names Illumina HiSeq 1500 as the instrument used. TCRdb trimmed public reads at Q25 via fastp, called clones via MiXCR and kept in-frame beta chains. Under each unique CDR3 protein, matching rows form one entry showing the most common genes and DNA. This sample comprises nearly 650,000 distinct CDR3 sequences, around 24% of them detected only once. The ten largest clones add up to 7% to 9% of the sample. This clonotype was counted a few times. Its antigen remains unidentified. Base qualities are not at hand, and no much larger clone is one base apart.

The material sequenced was CD8+ T cells from PBMCs. The chain links TRBV18 with TRBJ2-5, and the D gene may be TRBD1, 6 bases matching. This clonotype originated in a human donor in good health (CMV status not recorded). Some clones in this sample may be carry-over from other donors' samples. CDR3 region: CASSPGQHRSAETQYF. The DNA reads as follows: TGTGCCAGCTCACCTGGACAGCACAGGAGCGCAGAGACCCAGTACTTC. Outside the CDR3, residues come from the reference TRBV18 and TRBJ2-5 proteins, so the full variable domain is: NAGVMQNPRHLVRRRGQEARLRCSPMKGHSHVYWYRQLPEEGLKFMVYLQKENIIDESGMPKERFSAEFPKEGPSILRIQQVVRGDSAAYFCASSPGQHRSAETQYFGPGTRLLVL.